Shown below are 24 T cell receptor beta chains from a single sample sequenced in a study of CD8+ T cells in alopecia areata. cDNA serving as the sequencing template came from extracted, reverse transcribed RNA. Method: immunoSEQ multiplex PCR; TCRdb's copy keeps in-frame clones and lacks some. The data contain roughly 190,000 clones, more than 50% of them singletons. Treatment here: oral pan-JAK inhibitor, 5-10 mg twice daily. This material consisted of CD4+ T cells sorted from blood, taken at week 24, from a patient treated with tofacitinib. Source of these receptors: a human donor with alopecia areata.

This clone was seen only once. The V and J genes are TRBV5-4 and TRBJ1-4, with D perhaps TRBD1 (5 bases). CDR3 length equals 13 residues. CDR1 is SGHNT, CDR2 YYREEE, per germline (reference sequence). V lost 2 bases and J 8 bases, leaving 10 bases between the germline ends. CDR3 loop: CASSFAGHEKLFF. The DNA of the CDR3 is TGTGCCAGCAGCTTCGCAGGGCACGAAAAACTGTTTTTT.

This rearrangement joins TRBV5-1 to TRBJ1-3, with 10 bases fitting TRBD1. Germline V lookup: CDR1 SGHRS, CDR2 YFSETQ. V shed 3 bases and J 8 bases; nucleotides not matched to a gene: 11. This CDR3 is 16 amino acids long. The CDR3 protein is CASSWSPGQGIDTIYF. Written as DNA, the CDR3 is TGCGCCAGCAGCTGGAGTCCGGGACAGGGGATAGACACCATATATTTT.

The CDR3 sequence: CASRPGRLNYGYTF. The DNA for the CDR3 is TGTGCCAGCAGGCCCGGACGGCTAAACTATGGCTACACCTTC. V usage is TRBV2 and J usage is TRBJ1-2; no definite D call. The V and J ends lost 6 bases and 2 bases respectively, with 13 bases between them. The CDR3 runs 14 residues. CDR1 and CDR2 (germline): SNHLY, FYNNEI.

This clone was detected a few times. This sequence joins TRBV7-2 and TRBJ1-6, with 10 bases that match TRBD1. The ends lost 6 bases at V and 10 bases at J; junction bases unmatched: 12. CDR1 is SGHTA, CDR2 FQGNSA, per germline. This CDR3 is built from 16 residues. In nucleotides, the CDR3 is TGTGCCAGCAGTTTCGGACAGGGGGGAGTAAACTCACCCCTCCACTTT. Residues: CASSFGQGGVNSPLHF.

J is TRBJ2-5 and V is TRBV29-1; maybe TRBD2 (5 bases). CDR1 SQVTM and CDR2 ANQGSEA come from the germline V gene. This CDR3 is built from 15 residues. V lost 7 bases, J lost 1 base, and 19 bases lay in between. CDR3 residues: CSAEPASRSQETQYF. The CDR3 region has the DNA TGCAGCGCCGAACCGGCTAGCAGGAGCCAAGAGACCCAGTACTTC.

In nucleotides, the CDR3 is TGTGCCAGCTCACCAACCGGGGGGAACTACGAGCAGTACTTC. Translated: CASSPTGGNYEQYF. The genes are TRBV18 and TRBJ2-7; 7 bases agree with TRBD2. J was trimmed by 3 bases and V by 2 bases; bases with no gene match: 4. There are 14 residues in the CDR3. CDR1 is KGHSH and CDR2 is LQKENI in the germline V gene.

V and J are TRBV2 and TRBJ2-3; 8 bases fit TRBD1. V lost 7 bases to trimming and J lost 4 bases; unmatched junction nucleotides: 10. Per the germline V gene, CDR1 is SNHLY and CDR2 is FYNNEI. This CDR3 comprises 15 residues. The CDR3 is CASTTDRDGPDTQYF. For the CDR3, the DNA is TGTGCCAGCACCACGGACAGGGATGGCCCAGATACGCAGTATTTT.

J is TRBJ2-1 and V is TRBV7-2; 8 positions match TRBD2. CDR1 SGHTA and CDR2 FQGNSA come from the germline V gene. This CDR3 contains 16 residues. J gave up 1 base and V 3 bases, and 5 bases lay outside the gene matches. The DNA of the CDR3 is TGTGCCAGCAGCTTGGAGCGGGGGCCTTCCTACAATGAGCAGTTCTTC. This encodes CASSLERGPSYNEQFF.

The V call is TRBV2, the J call TRBJ2-3, with D uncertain. The CDR3 loop spans 13 amino acids. Germline-derived CDR1 and CDR2 are SNHLY and FYNNEI. With 4 bases removed from V and 4 bases from J, the gap between germline ends came to 9 bases. The CDR3 DNA reads as TGTGCCAGCAGTGGTCAGTGGGCAGATACGCAGTATTTT. Translated: CASSGQWADTQYF. Together with reference TRBV2 and TRBJ2-3, the CDR3 gives the full variable domain: EPEVTQTPSHQVTQMGQEVILRCVPISNHLYFYWYRQILGQKVEFLVSFYNNEISEKSEIFDDQFSVERPDGSNFTLKIRSTKLEDSAMYFCASSGQWADTQYFGPGTRLTVL.

J is TRBJ2-2 and V is TRBV7-6; TRBD1 matches 7 bases. The trim removed 10 bases at V and 2 bases at J, leaving 4 bases unmatched. The germline gives CDR1 SGHVS, CDR2 FNYEAQ. The CDR3 has 13 amino acids. The CDR3 loop reads CATAGGNTGELFF. DNA for the CDR3: TGTGCCACTGCAGGGGGAAACACCGGGGAGCTGTTTTTT.

This clone has just a few counts. The rearrangement uses TRBV10-3 and TRBJ1-5; no definite D call. The CDR3 totals 13 residues. Germline CDR1 is ENHRY and CDR2 is SYGVKD. Trimming cost V 6 bases and J 7 bases, with 13 bases left between them. CDR3 region: CAISNGDDQPQHF. The CDR3 nucleotides read TGTGCCATCAGCAATGGGGATGACCAGCCCCAGCATTTT.

This chain links TRBV14 with TRBJ2-7, with D tentatively TRBD2 (5 bases). Trimming stripped 6 bases from V and 3 bases from J, with 12 bases between. The CDR3 totals 13 residues. Germline V gives CDR1 SGHDN, CDR2 FVKESK. CDR3 loop: CASRPDTSYEQYF. The CDR3 nucleotides read TGTGCCAGCAGGCCCGACACTAGCTACGAGCAGTACTTC.

The chain uses TRBV29-1 and TRBJ2-3; 8 bases match TRBD1. The CDR3 runs to 14 residues. CDR1 SQVTM and CDR2 ANQGSEA come from the germline V gene. Losses at the gene ends were 8 bases for V and 1 base for J; bases not matched to a gene: 8. The CDR3 nucleotides read TGCAGCATCTCCGGGACAGGTCGCACAGATACGCAGTATTTT. Translated: CSISGTGRTDTQYF.

This rearrangement joins TRBV29-1 to TRBJ1-1; perhaps TRBD1 as D (5 bases). Trimming left V 7 bases short and J 6 bases short, with 15 bases between. The CDR3 totals 12 residues. In germline, CDR1 is SQVTM, CDR2 ANQGSEA. The CDR3 sequence is CSAQGVISEAFF. In DNA form, the CDR3 reads TGCAGCGCCCAAGGGGTTATATCTGAAGCTTTCTTT. Complete variable domain (other parts from reference TRBV29-1 and TRBJ1-1): SAVISQKPSRDICQRGTSLTIQCQVDSQVTMMFWYRQQPGQSLTLIATANQGSEATYESGFVIDKFPISRPNLTFSTLTVSNMSPEDSSIYLCSAQGVISEAFFGQGTRLTVV.

The chain recombines TRBV30 with TRBJ1-1, with TRBD1 as a possible D gene (6 bases). V lost 4 bases to trimming and J lost 0 bases, with 15 bases between them. This CDR3 has 15 amino acids. From germline, CDR1 is GTSNPN and CDR2 SVGIG (reference sequence). The chain's CDR3 is CAWKHGQRVNTEAFF. CDR3 DNA: TGTGCCTGGAAACACGGACAGCGGGTGAACACTGAAGCTTTCTTT.

This clone was counted a single time. The chain has TRBV27 and TRBJ2-3; TRBD2 matches at 11 bases. The CDR3 is made up of 15 amino acids. Germline lookup yields CDR1 MNHEY and CDR2 SMNVEV (reference sequence). The V gene end was trimmed by 6 bases and the J gene end by 3 bases; junction bases not matched to a gene: 5. The CDR3 DNA sequence: TGTGCCAGCAGGCCGACTAGCGGGGATACAGATACGCAGTATTTT. Translating gives CASRPTSGDTDTQYF.

In this sample, this clone turned up a few times. The chain links TRBV5-1 to TRBJ2-2, with 8 positions matching TRBD2. Germline CDR1 reads SGHRS; CDR2 reads YFSETQ. The CDR3 sequence is 16 residues long. The J segment lost 2 bases and the V segment lost 1 base, leaving 4 bases of the junction unmatched. The CDR3 bases are TGCGCCAGCAGCTTGAGCAGCGGGGGAAACACCGGGGAGCTGTTTTTT. Its translation is CASSLSSGGNTGELFF.

V usage is TRBV6-5 and J usage is TRBJ1-1; perhaps TRBD1 as D (6 bases). CDR1 is MNHEY, CDR2 SVGAGI, per germline. Trimming removed 6 bases from V and 6 bases from J, with 11 bases in between. CDR3 length: 12 amino acids. The CDR3 nucleotides are TGTGCCAGCAGGTTTACAGGGCCTGAAGCTTTCTTT. Its protein is CASRFTGPEAFF.

The V and J genes are TRBV29-1 and TRBJ2-7, with D perhaps matching TRBD1 or TRBD2 (6 bases each). This CDR3 has 12 amino acids. CDR1 and CDR2 (germline): SQVTM, ANQGSEA. V was shortened by 6 bases and J by 6 bases, with 15 bases between the two germline ends. CDR3 sequence: CSVRDTFLEQYF. The DNA for the CDR3 is TGCAGCGTGCGGGACACCTTTCTCGAGCAGTACTTC.

The chain uses TRBV27 and TRBJ2-7; 9 bases agree with TRBD1. The CDR3 loop spans 18 amino acids. The V gene end was trimmed by 4 bases and the J gene end by 3 bases; junction bases not matched to a gene: 16. Per the germline V gene, CDR1 is MNHEY and CDR2 is SMNVEV (reference sequence). The CDR3 nucleotides are TGTGCCAGCAGTTATGGGCCGGGACAGGGCCTCGGGTACTACGAGCAGTACTTC. This encodes CASSYGPGQGLGYYEQYF.

In DNA form, the CDR3 reads TGTGCCAGCAGCATTGGGCCTGAAGCTTTCTTT. Protein sequence: CASSIGPEAFF. The genes are TRBV5-6 and TRBJ1-1; D not certain. CDR1 and CDR2 (germline): SGHDT, YYEEEE. The CDR3 consists of 11 residues. V lost 4 bases and J 6 bases, leaving 7 bases between the germline ends.

This clone has only one observation. The chain uses TRBV5-1 and TRBJ2-2; tentative D call: TRBD1 (5 bases). V was trimmed by 5 bases and J by 0 bases, leaving 11 bases between them. In germline, CDR1 is SGHRS, CDR2 YFSETQ. The CDR3 has 15 amino acids. The CDR3 bases are TGCGCCAGCAGTTCAGGGTACCCGAACACCGGGGAGCTGTTTTTT. This encodes CASSSGYPNTGELFF.

Turning to this clone: Because it lacks the conserved phenylalanine or tryptophan at the end, this CDR3 is likely a read error. No DNA is shown, since the ends of the CDR3 on it are uncertain; the CDR3 is the one TCRdb lists. The V call is TRBV6-5, the J call TRBJ1-1. Germline CDR1 reads MNHEY; CDR2 reads SVGAGI. The CDR3 spans 11 residues, counting both ends. This CDR3 is CASSYGKPASS.

The rearrangement joins TRBV11-3 to TRBJ2-7, with 8 nucleotides matching TRBD2. The ends lost 5 bases at V and 5 bases at J; junction bases unmatched: 8. The CDR3 covers 14 residues. CDR1 is SGHNT and CDR2 is YENEEA in the germline V gene. The CDR3 nucleotides are TGTGCCAGCAGCGCCACGGGACTAGTCCACGAGCAGTACTTC. As protein: CASSATGLVHEQYF. Full variable domain (missing parts from reference TRBV11-3 and TRBJ2-7): EAGVVQSPRYKIIEKKQPVAFWCNPISGHNTLYWYLQNLGQGPELLIRYENEEAVDDSQLPKDRFSAERLKGVDSTLKIQPAELGDSAVYLCASSATGLVHEQYFGPGTRLTVT.